This TCR beta chain derives from a study of cytomegalovirus exposure and HLA in healthy donors. Germline values: CDR1 LNHDA, CDR2 SQIVND (reference sequence). V lost 3 bases, J lost 0 bases, and 12 bases lay in between. This CDR3 contains 15 residues. Both 60 Vbeta primers and 13 Jbeta primers went into the PCR. Assay used: immunoSEQ multiplex PCR; TCRdb lists only in-frame clones, some missing. The table shows some 160,000 clones, with around 81% occurring only once. This chain joins TRBV19 and TRBJ2-7; D is perhaps TRBD1 (5 bases). The source material was PBMCs. This TCR came from a man in his forties in good health and CMV-seronegative. DNA of the CDR3: TGTGCCAGTAGTATCGTAGGGGTAAGCTCCTACGAGCAGTACTTC. Residues: CASSIVGVSSYEQYF.